Detailed here is one T cell receptor beta chain. The target antigen is unknown. These data come from a study of monozygotic twins with inflammatory bowel disease. Template switching was used to attach UMIs, which incorporated a 6-nucleotide sample barcode. TCRdb re-called the 5' RACE reads and gives one entry per CDR3 protein, without DNA. The specimen's table records around 190,000 distinct CDR3 sequences. Study-wide findings and caveats: Patients received differing immunosuppressive treatments, which may have added variability to their repertoires. Discordant twins had repertoire similarity that did not differ from that of concordant twins, possibly from limited power.

The CDR3 has 13 residues. Germline loops: CDR1 SGHVS, CDR2 FNYEAQ. The sequenced sample was blood. The rearrangement uses TRBV7-6 and TRBJ1-2; TCRdb designates TRBD1, a call that cannot be tested without DNA. This TCR derives from a human donor with ulcerative colitis or Crohn's disease, or a healthy co-twin of an affected twin (not recorded which). CDR3 in amino acids: CASSRSGGYGYTF.